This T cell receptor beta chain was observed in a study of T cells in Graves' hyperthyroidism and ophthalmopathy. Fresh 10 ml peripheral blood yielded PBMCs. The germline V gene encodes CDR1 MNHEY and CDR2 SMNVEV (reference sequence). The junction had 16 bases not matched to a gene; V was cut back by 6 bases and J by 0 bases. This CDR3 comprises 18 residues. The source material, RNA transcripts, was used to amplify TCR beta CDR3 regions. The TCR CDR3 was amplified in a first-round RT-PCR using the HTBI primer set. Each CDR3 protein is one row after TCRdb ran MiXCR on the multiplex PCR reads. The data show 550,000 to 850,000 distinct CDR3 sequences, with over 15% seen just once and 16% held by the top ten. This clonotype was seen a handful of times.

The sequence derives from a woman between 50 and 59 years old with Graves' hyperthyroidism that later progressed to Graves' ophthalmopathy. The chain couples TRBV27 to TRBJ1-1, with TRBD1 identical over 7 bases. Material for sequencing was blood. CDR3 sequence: CASSSHTLQGTMNTEAFF. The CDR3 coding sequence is TGTGCCAGCAGCTCACATACCTTACAGGGGACTATGAACACTGAAGCTTTCTTT.